This T cell receptor beta chain was captured by sequencing in a study of T cell responses to AZD1222 COVID-19 vaccine. Profiled with immunoSEQ multiplex PCR; TCRdb holds only in-frame clones, not every one. In the table there are tens of thousands of clones, approximately 85% of which are singletons. Second-dose schedules of about 4 or about 12 weeks were combined. Study-wide results and limits: Donors, mostly white British, included more females; clonal diversity was possibly underestimated.

The CDR3 spans 19 residues. Germline V gene lookup returns CDR1 MDHEN and CDR2 SYDVKM. Trimming stripped 5 bases from V and 3 bases from J, with 26 bases between. This clone was counted only a few times. Its antigen is unidentified. This chain joins TRBV28 and TRBJ1-5, with a weak D call TRBD1 (5 bases). Material: peripheral blood, obtained 28 days after the second AZD1222 dose. The clonotype originates from an adult who received the AZD1222 COVID-19 vaccine. The CDR3 DNA sequence: TGTGCCAGCAGTCGGCCATCTAGACCCCGGGGCGAGGCCAATCAGCCCCAGCATTTT. It yields the protein CASSRPSRPRGEANQPQHF.